One T cell receptor (beta chain) is described in this entry. The antigen remains unidentified. The entry originates in a study of human T cells and chemical hapten exposure. Study-wide background: Diphenylcyclopropenone, dosed weekly to the scalp, was given to patients throughout the approximately 23-week study.

This CDR3 has 16 amino acids. V was pared by 4 bases and J by 4 bases, with 10 bases of the junction left unmatched. Germline V lookup: CDR1 DFQATT, CDR2 SNEGSKA (reference sequence). Each CDR3 protein is one row after TCRdb ran MiXCR on the RACE reads. Found here are some 110,000 distinct CDR3 sequences, roughly 12% of them singletons; the top ten hold 1.6%. General study findings and limits: Donors had alopecia, so their immune response may differ from healthy people's.

Time point meaning: pre-sensitization, week 0. Specified treatment: therapeutic diphenylcyclopropenone sensitization with weekly scalp DPC. The TCR originated in a woman between 45 and 60 years old with alopecia areata. Some clones in this sample may be carry-over from other donors' samples. The specimen comprised whole blood, sampled in connection with sensitization to the hapten diphenylcyclopropenone (DPC). The rearrangement uses TRBV20-1 and TRBJ2-3; TRBD2 agrees at 11 bases. The CDR3 DNA reads as TGCAGTGCTAAAATTCTAGCGGGGGGCCGGGCAGATACGCAGTATTTT. This gives the protein CSAKILAGGRADTQYF.